These 9 T cell receptor beta chains share one sample of origin, sequenced in a study of blood T cell repertoires in COVID-19. Only in-frame clones appear in the TCRdb table, and some are missing; sequencing was by immunoSEQ multiplex PCR. The sample yields a few hundred thousand clones, around nine tenths seen once. Sequenced material: peripheral blood. Every receptor here comes from a man aged 35 to 55 who had recovered from COVID-19.

This clone was observed a few times. V and J are TRBV4-1 and TRBJ2-7, with a possible D match to TRBD1 (6 bases). CDR1 and CDR2 (germline): MGHRA, YSYEKL. This CDR3 has 16 amino acids. The V end lost 0 bases, the J end lost 8 bases, and 20 bases lay between the germline ends. The CDR3, as DNA: TGCGCCAGCAGCCAAGATCATATCCCGACAGGAATTAAGCAGTACTTC. Translating it yields CASSQDHIPTGIKQYF.

The J gene is TRBJ1-2, the V gene TRBV4-3; 12 nucleotides line up with TRBD1. V gave up 0 bases and J gave up 4 bases; unmatched junction bases: 21. CDR1 LGHNA and CDR2 YSLEER come from the germline V gene. The CDR3 extends over 22 amino acids. This CDR3 is CASSQETGPTRDRGPSFYGYTF. The CDR3 DNA sequence: TGCGCCAGCAGCCAAGAGACGGGCCCAACCCGGGACAGGGGGCCGTCCTTCTATGGCTACACCTTC.

The gene calls are TRBV14 and TRBJ1-3, with 10 nucleotides matching TRBD1. Trimming at V came to 2 bases and at J to 2 bases, leaving 3 bases not matched to a gene. Germline V gene sequence: CDR1 SGHDN, CDR2 FVKESK. The CDR3 contains 16 residues. The CDR3 DNA sequence: TGTGCCAGCAGCCAACTCGGGACAGGGGCTGGAAACACCATATATTTT. Residues: CASSQLGTGAGNTIYF. The full variable domain, with the rest looked up from reference TRBV14 and TRBJ1-3, is EAGVTQFPSHSVIEKGQTVTLRCDPISGHDNLYWYRRVMGKEIKFLLHFVKESKQDESGMPNNRFLAERTGGTYSTLKVQPAELEDSGVYFCASSQLGTGAGNTIYFGEGSWLTVV.

The table lists this clone with a count of one. The rearrangement uses TRBV6-6 and TRBJ1-3; TRBD1 matches 8 bases. This CDR3 region has 14 residues. With V trimmed by 6 bases and J by 1 base, 2 bases remained unmatched. Germline lookup yields CDR1 MNHNY and CDR2 SVGAGI (reference sequence). CDR3 in amino acids: CASSRTGSGNTIYF. CDR3 bases: TGTGCCAGCAGCCGGACAGGGTCTGGAAACACCATATATTTT.

A note on this clone: The same CDR3 can be traced to other DNA sequences in this sample. The chain uses TRBV19 and TRBJ1-5, with D possibly TRBD1 on 5 matching bases. CDR1 and CDR2 (germline): LNHDA, SQIVND (reference sequence). V lost 6 bases and J 2 bases, leaving 11 bases between the germline ends. The length of the CDR3 is 14 residues. The CDR3 reads CASSNLTGNQPQHF. The CDR3 DNA sequence: TGTGCCAGTAGCAATCTGACAGGCAATCAGCCCCAGCATTTT.

The V gene is TRBV19, the J gene TRBJ2-2; weak D call: TRBD1 (5 bases). Germline CDR1 LNHDA, CDR2 SQIVND (reference sequence). This CDR3 is 11 amino acids long. The V end lost 4 bases, the J end lost 8 bases, and 5 bases lay between the germline ends. CDR3 nucleotides: TGTGCCAGTAGTAGACAGGGGGAGCTGTTTTTT. It codes for CASSRQGELFF.

The gene calls are TRBV10-2 and TRBJ2-5; 15 bases are a match to TRBD2. CDR1 and CDR2 from the germline V gene are WSHSY and SAAADI. With 2 bases clipped from V and 3 bases from J, the junction kept 10 bases outside the gene matches. The CDR3 is made up of 19 amino acids. The chain's CDR3 is CASSEIGTSGGLVEETQYF. The CDR3 bases are TGCGCCAGCAGTGAGATTGGGACTAGCGGGGGGTTAGTAGAAGAGACCCAGTACTTC.

This chain connects TRBV7-9 to TRBJ2-7; TRBD2 aligns across 7 bases. This CDR3 is built from 14 residues. Trimming at V came to 0 bases and at J to 7 bases, leaving 6 bases not matched to a gene. Germline V gives CDR1 SEHNR, CDR2 FQNEAQ (reference sequence). CDR3 nucleotide sequence: TGTGCCAGCAGCTTAGCGGGAGGGGCACGGGAGCAGTACTTC. Its translation is CASSLAGGAREQYF. The full variable domain, with the rest looked up from reference TRBV7-9 and TRBJ2-7, is DTGVSQNPRHKITKRGQNVTFRCDPISEHNRLYWYRQTLGQGPEFLTYFQNEAQLEKSRLLSDRFSAERPKGSFSTLEIQRTEQGDSAMYLCASSLAGGAREQYFGPGTRLTVT.

This sequence joins TRBV9 and TRBJ1-2; 7 bases match TRBD1. This CDR3 is built from 13 residues. CDR1 SGDLS and CDR2 YYNGEE come from the germline V gene. V was clipped by 2 bases and J by 3 bases; unmatched bases: 1. CDR3 DNA sequence: TGTGCCAGCAGCGTTACAGGGGACTATGGCTACACCTTC. Amino acid sequence: CASSVTGDYGYTF.